One sample yielded the 3 T cell receptor beta chains listed below, sequenced in a study of graft-versus-host responses after intestinal transplantation. Repertoires were generated with immunoSEQ multiplex PCR, while TCRdb's copy carries only in-frame clones and drops some. The table includes 17,000 or so clones, 38% detected once. There were about 200,000 CFSE-labeled responder cells plated together with about 200,000 irradiated, violet-dye-labeled stimulator cells. Sequenced here: alloreactive CD8+ T cells from a mixed lymphocyte reaction culture, sampled before intestinal transplant. Subset given: CFSE-low proliferating T cells sorted from roughly six-day pre-transplant mixed lymphocyte reaction (GvH or HvG direction). These TCRs come from a human patient who received an intestinal transplant.

The rearrangement links TRBV28 to TRBJ1-5; 8 positions agree with TRBD1. This CDR3 is 15 amino acids long. The germline gives CDR1 MDHEN, CDR2 SYDVKM. With V trimmed by 3 bases and J by 3 bases, 4 bases remained unmatched. The DNA of the CDR3 is TGTGCCAGCAGTTTCACAGGGGGAAACAATCAGCCCCAGCATTTT. Translated: CASSFTGGNNQPQHF.

The J gene is TRBJ2-7, the V gene TRBV6-5; D not certain. CDR1 is MNHEY and CDR2 is SVGAGI in the germline V gene. The CDR3 is made up of 13 amino acids. The V and J ends lost 2 bases and 3 bases respectively, with 8 bases between them. The CDR3 spells CASSYGDDYEQYF. DNA of the CDR3: TGTGCCAGCAGTTACGGTGACGACTACGAGCAGTACTTC.

This clone was detected a few times. The chain carries TRBV5-1 and TRBJ1-2; TRBD1 is a possible D gene (6 bases). Germline V CDR1 and CDR2: SGHRS, YFSETQ. V lost 3 bases and J lost 5, with 11 bases in between. The CDR3 totals 13 residues. Here the CDR3 reads CASSSGQMYGYTF. The CDR3 bases are TGCGCCAGCAGCTCCGGACAGATGTATGGCTACACCTTC.